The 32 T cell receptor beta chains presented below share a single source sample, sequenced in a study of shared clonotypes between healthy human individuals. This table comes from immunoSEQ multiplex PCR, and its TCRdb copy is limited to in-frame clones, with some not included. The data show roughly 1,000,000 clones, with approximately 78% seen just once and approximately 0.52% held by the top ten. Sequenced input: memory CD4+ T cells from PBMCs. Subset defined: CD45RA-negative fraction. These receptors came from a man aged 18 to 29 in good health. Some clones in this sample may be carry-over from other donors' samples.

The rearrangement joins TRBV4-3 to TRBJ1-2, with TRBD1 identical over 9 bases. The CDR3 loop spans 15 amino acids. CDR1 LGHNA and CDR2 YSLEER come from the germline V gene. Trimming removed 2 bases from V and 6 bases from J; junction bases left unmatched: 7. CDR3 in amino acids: CASSQPGQGHNGYTF. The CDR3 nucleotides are TGCGCCAGCAGCCAACCAGGACAGGGGCACAATGGCTACACCTTC.

This CDR3 reads CASSSTSYGYTF. As DNA, the CDR3 is TGTGCCAGCAGTTCCACCTCCTATGGCTACACCTTC. The chain employs TRBV2 and TRBJ1-2; unclear D gene. The CDR3 is made up of 12 amino acids. Germline CDR1 SNHLY, CDR2 FYNNEI. V lost 5 bases and J 4 bases, leaving 8 bases between the germline ends.

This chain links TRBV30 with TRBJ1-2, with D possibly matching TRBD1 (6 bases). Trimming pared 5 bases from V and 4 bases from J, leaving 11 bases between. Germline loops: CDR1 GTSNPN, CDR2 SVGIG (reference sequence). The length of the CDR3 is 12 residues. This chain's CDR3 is CAWGGPGYGYTF. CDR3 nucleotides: TGTGCCTGGGGGGGGCCAGGCTATGGCTACACCTTC.

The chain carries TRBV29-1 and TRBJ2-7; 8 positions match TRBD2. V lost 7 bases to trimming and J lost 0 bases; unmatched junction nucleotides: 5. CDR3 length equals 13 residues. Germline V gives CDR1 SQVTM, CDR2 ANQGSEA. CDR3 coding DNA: TGCAGCGCTCGGGGGGGAAGCTCCTACGAGCAGTACTTC. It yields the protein CSARGGSSYEQYF.

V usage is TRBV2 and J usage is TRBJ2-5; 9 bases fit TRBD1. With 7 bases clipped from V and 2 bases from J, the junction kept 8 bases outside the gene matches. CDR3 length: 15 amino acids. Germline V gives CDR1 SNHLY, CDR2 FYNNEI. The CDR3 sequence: CASIFNRGPQETQYF. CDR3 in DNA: TGTGCCAGCATTTTTAACAGGGGGCCTCAAGAGACCCAGTACTTC.

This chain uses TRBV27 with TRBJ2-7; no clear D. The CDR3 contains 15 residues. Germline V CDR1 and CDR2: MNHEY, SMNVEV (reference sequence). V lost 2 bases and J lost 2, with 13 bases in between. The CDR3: CASSLRPVGTYEQYF. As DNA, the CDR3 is TGTGCCAGCAGTTTACGGCCGGTGGGGACCTACGAGCAGTACTTC.

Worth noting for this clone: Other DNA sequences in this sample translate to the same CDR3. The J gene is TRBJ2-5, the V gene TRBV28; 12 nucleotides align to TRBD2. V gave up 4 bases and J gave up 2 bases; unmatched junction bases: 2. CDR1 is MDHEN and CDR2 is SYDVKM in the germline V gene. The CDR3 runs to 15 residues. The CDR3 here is CASSSLAGGQETQYF. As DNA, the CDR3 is TGTGCCAGCAGTTCCCTAGCGGGAGGGCAAGAGACCCAGTACTTC.

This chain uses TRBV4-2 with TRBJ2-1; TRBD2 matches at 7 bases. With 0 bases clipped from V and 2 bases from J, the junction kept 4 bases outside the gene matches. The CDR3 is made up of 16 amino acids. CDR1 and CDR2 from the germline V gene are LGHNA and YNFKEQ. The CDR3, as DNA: TGTGCCAGCAGCCAAGAGACTAGCTATGCCTACAATGAGCAGTTCTTC. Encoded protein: CASSQETSYAYNEQFF.

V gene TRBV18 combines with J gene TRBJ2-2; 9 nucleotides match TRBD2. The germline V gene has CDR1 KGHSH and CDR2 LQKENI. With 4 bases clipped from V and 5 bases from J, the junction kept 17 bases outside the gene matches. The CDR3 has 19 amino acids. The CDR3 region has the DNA TGTGCCAGCTCACTTCCTAGTGCGGGAGGGGGGCTGAGGACCGGGGAGCTGTTTTTT. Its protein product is CASSLPSAGGGLRTGELFF.

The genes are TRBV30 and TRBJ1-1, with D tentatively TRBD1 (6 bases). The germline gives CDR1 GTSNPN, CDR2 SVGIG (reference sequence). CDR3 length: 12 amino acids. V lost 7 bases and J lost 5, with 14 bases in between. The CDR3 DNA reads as TGTGCCTCGAACAGGGTAGTGACTGAAGCTTTCTTT. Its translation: CASNRVVTEAFF.

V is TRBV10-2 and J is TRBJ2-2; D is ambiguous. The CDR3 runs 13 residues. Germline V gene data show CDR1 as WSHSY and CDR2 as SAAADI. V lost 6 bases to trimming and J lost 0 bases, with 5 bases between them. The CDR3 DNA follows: TGCGCCAGCAGGTTCCCGAACACCGGGGAGCTGTTTTTT. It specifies CASRFPNTGELFF.

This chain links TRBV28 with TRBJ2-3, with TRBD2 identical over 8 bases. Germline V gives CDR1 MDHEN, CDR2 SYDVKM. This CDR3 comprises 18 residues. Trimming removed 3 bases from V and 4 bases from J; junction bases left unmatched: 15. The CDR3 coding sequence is TGTGCCAGCAGTTTGGGGTTGAGCGGGAGATCAAGGGCAGATACGCAGTATTTT. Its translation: CASSLGLSGRSRADTQYF.

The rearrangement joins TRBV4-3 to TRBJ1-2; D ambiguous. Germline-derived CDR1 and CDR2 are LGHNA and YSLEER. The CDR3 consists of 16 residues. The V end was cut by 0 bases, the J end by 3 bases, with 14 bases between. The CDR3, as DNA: TGCGCCAGCAGCCAAGACCCCGGACGGATCTACTATGGCTACACCTTC. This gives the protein CASSQDPGRIYYGYTF.

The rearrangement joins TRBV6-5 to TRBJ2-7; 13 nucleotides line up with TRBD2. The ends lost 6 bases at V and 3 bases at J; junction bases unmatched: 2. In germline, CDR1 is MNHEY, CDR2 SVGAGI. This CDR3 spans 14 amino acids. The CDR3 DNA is TGTGCCAGCAGACTAGCGGGAGGGTTCTACGAGCAGTACTTC. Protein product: CASRLAGGFYEQYF.

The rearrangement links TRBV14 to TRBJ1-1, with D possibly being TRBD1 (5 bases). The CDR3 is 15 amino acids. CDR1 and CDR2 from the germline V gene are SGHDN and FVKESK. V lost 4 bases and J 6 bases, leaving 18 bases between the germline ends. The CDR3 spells CASSLSYSGTAEAFF. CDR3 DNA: TGTGCCAGCAGCCTCTCCTACAGTGGGACGGCTGAAGCTTTCTTT.

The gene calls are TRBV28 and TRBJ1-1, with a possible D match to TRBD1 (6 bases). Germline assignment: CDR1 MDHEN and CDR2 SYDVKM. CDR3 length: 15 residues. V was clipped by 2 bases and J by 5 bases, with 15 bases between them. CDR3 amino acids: CASSLDRGQETEAFF. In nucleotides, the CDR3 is TGTGCCAGCAGTTTAGATCGGGGGCAGGAGACTGAAGCTTTCTTT.

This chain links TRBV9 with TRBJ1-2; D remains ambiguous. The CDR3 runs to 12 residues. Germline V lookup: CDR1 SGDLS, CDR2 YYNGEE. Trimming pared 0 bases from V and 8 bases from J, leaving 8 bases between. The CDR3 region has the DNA TGTGCCAGCAGCGTAGCTACGAGGGGCTACACCTTC. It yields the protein CASSVATRGYTF.

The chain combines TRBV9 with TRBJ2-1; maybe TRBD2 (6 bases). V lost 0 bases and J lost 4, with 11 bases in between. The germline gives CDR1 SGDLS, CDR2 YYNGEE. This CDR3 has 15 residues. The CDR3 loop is CASSVGGGMYNEQFF. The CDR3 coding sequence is TGTGCCAGCAGCGTAGGTGGCGGGATGTACAATGAGCAGTTCTTC.

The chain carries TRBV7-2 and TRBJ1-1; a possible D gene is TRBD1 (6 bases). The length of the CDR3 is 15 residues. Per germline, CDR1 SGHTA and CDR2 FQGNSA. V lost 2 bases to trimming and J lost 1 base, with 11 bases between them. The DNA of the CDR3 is TGTGCCAGCAGCTTAAGAGTGACAGGGAACACTGAAGCTTTCTTT. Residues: CASSLRVTGNTEAFF.

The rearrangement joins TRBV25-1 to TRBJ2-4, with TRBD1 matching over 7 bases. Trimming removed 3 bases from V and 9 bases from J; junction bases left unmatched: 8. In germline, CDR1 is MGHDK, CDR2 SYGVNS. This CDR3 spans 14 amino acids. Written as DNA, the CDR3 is TGTGCCAGCAGTGAGCTCGGGGACAGAGCCATTCAGTACTTC. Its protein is CASSELGDRAIQYF. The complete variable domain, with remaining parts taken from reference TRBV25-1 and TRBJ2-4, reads EADIYQTPRYLVIGTGKKITLECSQTMGHDKMYWYQQDPGMELHLIHYSYGVNSTEKGDLSSESTVSRIRTEHFPLTLESARPSHTSQYLCASSELGDRAIQYFGAGTRLSVL.

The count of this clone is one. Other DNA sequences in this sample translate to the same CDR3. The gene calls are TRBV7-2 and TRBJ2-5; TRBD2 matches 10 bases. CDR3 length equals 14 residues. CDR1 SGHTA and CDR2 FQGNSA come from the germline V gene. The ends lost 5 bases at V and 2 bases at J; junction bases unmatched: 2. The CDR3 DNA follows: TGTGCCAGCAGCCGGACTAGCGGACAAGAGACCCAGTACTTC. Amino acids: CASSRTSGQETQYF.

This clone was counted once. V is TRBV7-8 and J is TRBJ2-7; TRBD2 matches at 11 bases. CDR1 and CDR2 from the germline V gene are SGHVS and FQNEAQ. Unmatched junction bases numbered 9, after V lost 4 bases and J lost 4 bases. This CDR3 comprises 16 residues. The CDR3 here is CASSSRETSGRYEQYF. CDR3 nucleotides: TGTGCCAGCAGCTCCCGGGAAACTAGCGGGAGATACGAGCAGTACTTC.

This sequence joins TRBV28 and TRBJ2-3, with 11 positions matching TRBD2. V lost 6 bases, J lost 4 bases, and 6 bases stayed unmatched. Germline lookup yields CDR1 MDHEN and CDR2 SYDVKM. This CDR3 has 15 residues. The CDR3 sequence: CASRYSGRASDTQYF. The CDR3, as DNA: TGTGCCAGCAGATATAGCGGGAGGGCCTCAGATACGCAGTATTTT.

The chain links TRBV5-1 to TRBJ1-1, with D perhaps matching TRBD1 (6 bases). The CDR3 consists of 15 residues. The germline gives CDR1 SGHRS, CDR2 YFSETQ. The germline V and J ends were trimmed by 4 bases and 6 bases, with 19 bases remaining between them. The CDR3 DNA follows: TGCGCCAGCAGCCCTGGCGCGGGCCCAGGGGCTGAAGCTTTCTTT. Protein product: CASSPGAGPGAEAFF.

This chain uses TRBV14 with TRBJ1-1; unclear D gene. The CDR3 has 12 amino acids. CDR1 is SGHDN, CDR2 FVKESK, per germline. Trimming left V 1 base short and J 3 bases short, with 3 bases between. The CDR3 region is CASSQVYTEAFF. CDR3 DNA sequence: TGTGCCAGCAGCCAAGTTTACACTGAAGCTTTCTTT.

CDR3 sequence: CASSQGWISGNTIYF. CDR3 coding DNA: TGCGCCAGCAGCCAAGGCTGGATCTCTGGAAACACCATATATTTT. The chain carries TRBV4-1 and TRBJ1-3; D ambiguous. Germline values: CDR1 MGHRA, CDR2 YSYEKL. The CDR3 has 15 residues. Deletions cut 1 base from V and 0 bases from J, with 7 bases between.

The CDR3 nucleotides read TGTGCCACCAGCACGGGACGGAACTCTGGAAACACCATATATTTT. Encoded protein: CATSTGRNSGNTIYF. This chain joins TRBV15 and TRBJ1-3, with D perhaps matching TRBD1 (5 bases). Germline CDR1 and CDR2: LNHNV and YYDKDF (reference sequence). V was trimmed by 4 bases and J by 0 bases, leaving 10 bases between them. This CDR3 contains 15 residues. Supplemented by reference TRBV15 and TRBJ1-3, the full variable domain reads DAMVIQNPRYQVTQFGKPVTLSCSQTLNHNVMYWYQQKSSQAPKLLFHYYDKDFNNEADTPDNFQSRRPNTSFCFLDIRSPGLGDTAMYLCATSTGRNSGNTIYFGEGSWLTVV.

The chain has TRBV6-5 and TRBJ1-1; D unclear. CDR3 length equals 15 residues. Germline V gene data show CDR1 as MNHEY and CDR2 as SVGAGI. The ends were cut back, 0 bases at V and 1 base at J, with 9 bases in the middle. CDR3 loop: CASSYSITGNTEAFF. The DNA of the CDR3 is TGTGCCAGCAGTTACTCGATAACGGGGAACACTGAAGCTTTCTTT.

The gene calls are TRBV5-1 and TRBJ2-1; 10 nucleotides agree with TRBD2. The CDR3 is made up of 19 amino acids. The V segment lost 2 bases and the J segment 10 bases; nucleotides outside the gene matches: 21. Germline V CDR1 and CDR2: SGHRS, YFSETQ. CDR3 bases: TGCGCCAGCAGCTTTAACCCCGACCTTCTAGCGGGAGAAGGACGAGAGCAGTTCTTC. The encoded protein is CASSFNPDLLAGEGREQFF.

The CDR3 region has the DNA TGTGCCAGCAGCCCCCGGGGCGCCGAAAGTGGCTACACCTTC. The encoded protein is CASSPRGAESGYTF. The V and J genes are TRBV11-1 and TRBJ1-2, with a possible D match to TRBD1 (5 bases). CDR3 length equals 14 residues. Per germline, CDR1 SGHAT and CDR2 FQDESV (reference sequence). V shed 5 bases and J shed 7 bases, with 17 bases lying between them.

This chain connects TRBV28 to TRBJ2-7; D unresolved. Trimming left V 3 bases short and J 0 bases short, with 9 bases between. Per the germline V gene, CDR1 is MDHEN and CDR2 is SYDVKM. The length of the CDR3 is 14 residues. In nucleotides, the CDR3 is TGTGCCAGCAGTTTTAGGGTCGACTCCTACGAGCAGTACTTC. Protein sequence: CASSFRVDSYEQYF.

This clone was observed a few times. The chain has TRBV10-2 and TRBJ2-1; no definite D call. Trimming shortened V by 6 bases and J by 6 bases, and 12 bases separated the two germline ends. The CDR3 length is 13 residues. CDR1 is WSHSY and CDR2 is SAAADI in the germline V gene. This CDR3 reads CASRLAPGNEQFF. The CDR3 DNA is TGCGCCAGCAGGCTCGCCCCCGGCAATGAGCAGTTCTTC.